The rows below give T cell receptor beta chains drawn from one sample of a study of T cell repertoires in cytomegalovirus infection. TCRdb used MiXCR to reprocess the reads, holding one entry per CDR3 protein. The sample consists of about 340,000 distinct CDR3 sequences, 29% of them appearing once. For these TCRs, the target antigens are not known. The sample was cultured PBMCs, taken from culture after CMV antigen stimulation. The receptors derive from a human donor in good health (CMV status not recorded). Some clones in this sample may be carry-over from other donors' samples. The CDR3 runs from the conserved cysteine through the conserved F or W. The D gene is left open where the match is weak. The size field is filled for only some rows; it gives once, few, many or a size class.

>TRBJ2-4|TRBV4-3|.|.
TGCGCCAGCAGCCTAGGGGACGGAGACATTCAGTACTTC
CASSLGDGDIQYF
>TRBJ1-2|TRBV27|TRBD1|few
TGTGCCAGCAGTTCCCGACAGGGAAAAGTTCATGGCTACACCTTC
CASSSRQGKVHGYTF
>TRBJ2-5|TRBV20-1|TRBD2|few
TGCAGTGCCACCCGGACTAGCGGGAGCTATGGGGAGACCCAGTACTTC
CSATRTSGSYGETQYF
>TRBJ2-7|TRBV12-3/TRBV12-4|.|many
TGTGCCAGCAGTTTAGAGCCGGAGAGCGACGAGCAGTACTTC
CASSLEPESDEQYF
>TRBJ2-7|TRBV7-2|.|few
TGTGCCAGCAGTTGGAAAAACAGGTCCCCCTCCTACGAGCAGTACTTC
CASSWKNRSPSYEQYF
>TRBJ1-2|TRBV28|.|few
TGTGCCAGCAGTTCACCCACAGGGCCCCCTTTTACCTACACCTTC
CASSSPTGPPFTYTF
>TRBJ2-3|TRBV7-8|TRBD2|few
TGTGCCAGCAGCTTAGGGGGAAGCGGGACTTTCACAGATACGCAGTATTTT
CASSLGGSGTFTDTQYF
>TRBJ2-6|TRBV27|.|few
TGTGCCAGCAGTCCCCGCGTTTCGGTCTCTGGGGCCAACGTCCTGACTTTC
CASSPRVSVSGANVLTF
>TRBJ2-7|TRBV29-1|TRBD1|.
TGCAGCGTCCTCTACCCCCGGGACAGGGTTTACGAGCAGTACTTC
CSVLYPRDRVYEQYF
>TRBJ1-4|TRBV15|TRBD1|many
TGTGCCACCAGAGCGCAGGGGGCGACTAATGAAAAACTGTTTTTT
CATRAQGATNEKLFF
>TRBJ1-3|TRBV6-6|TRBD1|.
TGTGCCAGCAGTATGACGGGACAGGGATACGCCATATATTTT
CASSMTGQGYAIYF
>TRBJ2-4|TRBV6-2/TRBV6-3|.|.
TGTGCCAGCAGTTACAGGGGAGACATTCAGTACTTC
CASSYRGDIQYF
>TRBJ2-7|TRBV19|TRBD1|.
TGTGCCAGTAGTCCCCAAGGGGACAGGGGGCAATACGAGCAGTACTTC
CASSPQGDRGQYEQYF
>TRBJ2-3|TRBV20-1|TRBD2|.
TGCAGTGCAAAAGCTGGGACTAGCGGGACAGATACGCAGTATTTT
CSAKAGTSGTDTQYF
>TRBJ1-1|TRBV7-9|.|.
TGTGCCAGCAACCTGAGACAGTCAGTTAACACTGAAGCTTTCTTT
CASNLRQSVNTEAFF
>TRBJ2-5|TRBV25-1|.|.
TGTGCCAGCAGTGGCAGACGGAGCGGAACACAAGAGACCCAGTACTTC
CASSGRRSGTQETQYF
>TRBJ2-1|TRBV6-1|TRBD2|many
TGTGCCAGCAAAGAAGGTAGCGGGGGGAGGGAGCAGTTCTTC
CASKEGSGGREQFF
>TRBJ2-3|TRBV13|.|many
TGTGCCAGCAGCGACTCAGGACGCACAGATACGCAGTATTTT
CASSDSGRTDTQYF
>TRBJ1-5|TRBV7-2|TRBD1|many
TGTGCCAGCAGCTTATTGGGACAGGGAAGAGTTAATCAGCCCCAGCATTTT
CASSLLGQGRVNQPQHF
>TRBJ2-7|TRBV6-6|TRBD2|.
TGTGCCAGCAGCCGGACTAGCGGGAGGCCTACTACCTACGAGCAGTACTTC
CASSRTSGRPTTYEQYF
>TRBJ2-7|TRBV12-3/TRBV12-4|.|many
TGTGCCAGCAGTTTAGGGTACCAGGGCGAGCAGTACTTC
CASSLGYQGEQYF
>TRBJ2-1|TRBV6-5|.|.
TGTGCCAGCAGTCCTGGGGGGATAGCATCTAATGAGCAGTTCTTC
CASSPGGIASNEQFF
>TRBJ1-5|TRBV7-2|TRBD1|.
TGTGCCAGCAGCCGGGACAGGATGAGGCAGCCCCAGCATTTT
CASSRDRMRQPQHF
>TRBJ1-2|TRBV12-3/TRBV12-4|TRBD1|.
TGTGCCAGCAGTTTAGACAGGGGACGATATACTAGTGGCTACACCTTC
CASSLDRGRYTSGYTF
>TRBJ2-1|TRBV7-8|.|few
TGTGCCAGCACCCCTTCGAGGAGGGCCACATACAATGAGCAGTTCTTC
CASTPSRRATYNEQFF
>TRBJ1-6|TRBV15|TRBD1|few
TGTGCCACCAGCAGAGATTTGGACAGGGTAATGTCACCCCTCCACTTT
CATSRDLDRVMSPLHF
>TRBJ1-5|TRBV28|.|.
TGTGCCAGCAGTTCCTTCTGGGGAGCTTATAGCAATCAGCCCCAGCATTTT
CASSSFWGAYSNQPQHF
>TRBJ1-3|TRBV12-3/TRBV12-4|TRBD1|.
TGTGCCAGCAGTATTGGACAGGTTGGTGGAAACACCCTATATTTT
CASSIGQVGGNTLYF
>TRBJ2-1|TRBV18|TRBD2|.
TGTGCCAGCTCACCAGCGGGGGGGCGCTGGAATGAGCAGTTCTTC
CASSPAGGRWNEQFF
>TRBJ2-5|TRBV6-5|.|few
TGTGCCAGCAGTTACTACCCGAAAGAGTTCCAAGAGACCCAGTACTTC
CASSYYPKEFQETQYF
>TRBJ2-7|TRBV7-9|.|few
TGTGCCAGCAGCGGAAAGGAGGGGGGTTCCTACGAGCAGTACTTC
CASSGKEGGSYEQYF
>TRBJ1-6|TRBV7-8|TRBD1|many
TGTGCCAGCAGTCCTGAGGGACAGGTTTGGGCGTCGAATTCACCCCTCCACTTT
CASSPEGQVWASNSPLHF
>TRBJ2-3|TRBV7-9|.|.
TGTGCCAGCAGCTTACTCGGCAGGCGAATCGGTTTAGATACGCAGTATTTT
CASSLLGRRIGLDTQYF
>TRBJ1-5|TRBV6-5|TRBD1|few
TGTGCCAGCAGGGGACAGGGTACTAATCAGCCCCAGCATTTT
CASRGQGTNQPQHF
>TRBJ2-3|TRBV19|TRBD1|few
TGTGCCAGTCAGATCCCGACAGGGTCCACAGATACGCAGTATTTT
CASQIPTGSTDTQYF
>TRBJ2-1|TRBV28|TRBD2|few
TGTGCCAGCACTAGCGGGAGGTTCTACAATGAGCAGTTCTTC
CASTSGRFYNEQFF
>TRBJ1-2|TRBV11-2|.|.
TGTGCCACCTCGGACGGGGGGCAAGGCTACACCTTC
CATSDGGQGYTF
>TRBJ2-1|TRBV12-3/TRBV12-4|.|.
TGTGCCAGCAGCTCTCCGGGTCAGGAGCTTAATGAGCAGTTCTTC
CASSSPGQELNEQFF
>TRBJ2-7|TRBV6-4|.|.
TGTGCCAGCAGTGTGGGACCTCACAGCGAGCAGTACTTC
CASSVGPHSEQYF
>TRBJ2-3|TRBV12-3/TRBV12-4|TRBD1|.
TGTGCCAGCAGTTTAGGTTGGACAGGTCCAGGTACGCAGTATTTT
CASSLGWTGPGTQYF
>TRBJ2-2|TRBV13|TRBD2|.
TGTGCCAGCAGGCCTCTACTAGCGGGAGTTATCGGGGAGCTGTTTTTT
CASRPLLAGVIGELFF
>TRBJ1-5|TRBV12-3/TRBV12-4|TRBD1|few
TGTGCCAGCAGCCGATCAGGGGGCGGGTATCAGCCCCAGCATTTT
CASSRSGGGYQPQHF
>TRBJ2-7|TRBV7-9|.|.
TGTGCCAGCAGCTTTAAAGCTAGACCCTCGGCAATCGACGAGCAGTACTTC
CASSFKARPSAIDEQYF
>TRBJ1-5|TRBV12-3/TRBV12-4|.|.
TGTGCCAGCAGTTCGGATGATCAGCCCCAGCATTTT
CASSSDDQPQHF
>TRBJ2-3|TRBV6-6|TRBD2|few
TGTGCCAGCAGTTCGGGGGGGCTGGGCACAGATACGCAGTATTTT
CASSSGGLGTDTQYF
>TRBJ2-7|TRBV6-2/TRBV6-3|TRBD2|few
TGTGCCAGCATGAGTTTGGCGGGAGGCGACTTCGAGCAGTACTTC
CASMSLAGGDFEQYF
>TRBJ2-2|TRBV24-1|.|.
TGTGCCACCAGTGATAATCAGGACTCCCGGGAGCTGTTTTTT
CATSDNQDSRELFF